This TCR beta chain was obtained from a study of T cells in Graves' hyperthyroidism and ophthalmopathy. In germline, CDR1 is SQVTM, CDR2 ANQGSEA. There are 13 residues in the CDR3. Regions amplified from RNA transcripts were the TCR beta CDR3 regions. In the first-round RT-PCR of the TCR CDR3, the HTBI primer set was used. TCRdb re-analysed the multiplex PCR reads in MiXCR, keeping a single row per CDR3 protein. Of approximately 46,000 distinct CDR3 sequences listed, 49% are singletons. Sequenced material: peripheral blood or thyroid tissue (not recorded which). The rearrangement uses TRBV29-1 and TRBJ1-1; D perhaps matches TRBD1 (6 bases). The last part of the DNA fits TRBJ2-2 better; the J call may be wrong. This sequence originates from a woman aged 50 to 60 with Graves' hyperthyroidism. CDR3 protein: CSVYRRVTGKLFF. CDR3 DNA: TGCAGCGTGTACCGTCGGGTTACAGGGAAGCTGTTTTTT.